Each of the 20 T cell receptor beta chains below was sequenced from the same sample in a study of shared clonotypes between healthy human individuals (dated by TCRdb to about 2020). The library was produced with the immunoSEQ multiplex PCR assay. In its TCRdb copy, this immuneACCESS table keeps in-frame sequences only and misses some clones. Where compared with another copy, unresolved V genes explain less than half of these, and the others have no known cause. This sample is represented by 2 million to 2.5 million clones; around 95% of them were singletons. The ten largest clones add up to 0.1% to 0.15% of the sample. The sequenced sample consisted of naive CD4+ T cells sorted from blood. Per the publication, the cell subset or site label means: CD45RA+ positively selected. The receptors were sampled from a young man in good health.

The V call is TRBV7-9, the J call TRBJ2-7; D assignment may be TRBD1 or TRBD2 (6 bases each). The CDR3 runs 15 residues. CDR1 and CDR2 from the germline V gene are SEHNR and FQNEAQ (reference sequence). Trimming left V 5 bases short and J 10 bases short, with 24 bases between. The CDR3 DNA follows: TGTGCCAGCAGCCCACAGAGCTCAAGGGGGGAGCAACAGTACTTC. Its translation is CASSPQSSRGEQQYF.

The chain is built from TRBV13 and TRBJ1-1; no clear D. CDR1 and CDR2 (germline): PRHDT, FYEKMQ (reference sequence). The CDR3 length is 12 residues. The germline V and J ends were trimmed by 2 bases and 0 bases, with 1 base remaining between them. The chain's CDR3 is CASSLLNTEAFF. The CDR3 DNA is TGTGCCAGCAGCTTACTGAACACTGAAGCTTTCTTT.

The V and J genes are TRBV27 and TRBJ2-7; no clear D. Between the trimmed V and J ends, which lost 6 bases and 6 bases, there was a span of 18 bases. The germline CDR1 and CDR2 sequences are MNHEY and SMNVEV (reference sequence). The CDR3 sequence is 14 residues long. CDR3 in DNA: TGTGCCAGCAGCGTTCTTGGCGAACTCACCGAGCAGTACTTC. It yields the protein CASSVLGELTEQYF.

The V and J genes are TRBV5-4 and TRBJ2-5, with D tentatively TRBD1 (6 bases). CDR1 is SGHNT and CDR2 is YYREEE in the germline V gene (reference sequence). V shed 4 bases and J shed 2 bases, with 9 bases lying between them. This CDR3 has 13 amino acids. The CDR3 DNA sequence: TGTGCCAGCAGCCCCGACAGGCAAGAGACCCAGTACTTC. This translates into CASSPDRQETQYF.

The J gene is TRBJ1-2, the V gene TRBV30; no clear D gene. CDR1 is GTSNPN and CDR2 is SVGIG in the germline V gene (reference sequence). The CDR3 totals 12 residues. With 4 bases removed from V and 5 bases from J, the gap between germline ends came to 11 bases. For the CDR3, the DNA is TGTGCCTGGAAAGGAATCCAGTATGGCTACACCTTC. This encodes CAWKGIQYGYTF. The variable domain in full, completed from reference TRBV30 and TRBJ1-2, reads SQTIHQWPATLVQPVGSPLSLECTVEGTSNPNLYWYRQAAGRGLQLLFYSVGIGQISSEVPQNLSASRPQDRQFILSSKKLLLSDSGFYLCAWKGIQYGYTFGSGTRLTVV.

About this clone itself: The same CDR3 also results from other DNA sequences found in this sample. The CDR3 spells CASSQGGGNTEAFF. The CDR3 bases are TGCGCCAGCAGCCAAGGAGGGGGAAACACTGAAGCTTTCTTT. The chain links TRBV4-3 to TRBJ1-1; D is perhaps TRBD1 (6 bases). The length of the CDR3 is 14 residues. The V and J ends lost 1 base and 2 bases respectively, with 8 bases between them. Germline V gene sequence: CDR1 LGHNA, CDR2 YSLEER.

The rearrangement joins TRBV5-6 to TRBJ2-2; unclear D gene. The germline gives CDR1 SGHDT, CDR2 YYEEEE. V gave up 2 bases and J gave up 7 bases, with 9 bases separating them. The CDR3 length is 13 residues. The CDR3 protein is CASSLILGGELFF. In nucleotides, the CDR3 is TGTGCCAGCAGCTTAATACTTGGCGGGGAGCTGTTTTTT.

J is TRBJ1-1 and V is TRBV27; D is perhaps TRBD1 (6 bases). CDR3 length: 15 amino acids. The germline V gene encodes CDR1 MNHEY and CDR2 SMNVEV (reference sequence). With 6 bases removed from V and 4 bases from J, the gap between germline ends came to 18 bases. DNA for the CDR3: TGTGCCAGCAGCTGGGGGGGCTCCCTAGGCACTGAAGCTTTCTTT. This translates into CASSWGGSLGTEAFF.

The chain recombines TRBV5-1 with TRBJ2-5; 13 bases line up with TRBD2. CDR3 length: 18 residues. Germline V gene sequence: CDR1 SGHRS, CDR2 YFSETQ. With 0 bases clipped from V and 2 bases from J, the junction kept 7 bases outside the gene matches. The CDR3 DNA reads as TGCGCCAGCAGCTTGGCTCCGGGACTAGCGGGGAAACAAGAGACCCAGTACTTC. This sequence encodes CASSLAPGLAGKQETQYF.

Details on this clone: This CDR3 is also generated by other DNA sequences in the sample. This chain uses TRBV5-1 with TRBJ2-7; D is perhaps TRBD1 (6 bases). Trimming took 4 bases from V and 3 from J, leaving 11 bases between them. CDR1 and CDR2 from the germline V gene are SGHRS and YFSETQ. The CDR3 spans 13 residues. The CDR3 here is CASSLGQIYEQYF. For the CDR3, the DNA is TGCGCCAGCAGCCTAGGACAGATCTACGAGCAGTACTTC.

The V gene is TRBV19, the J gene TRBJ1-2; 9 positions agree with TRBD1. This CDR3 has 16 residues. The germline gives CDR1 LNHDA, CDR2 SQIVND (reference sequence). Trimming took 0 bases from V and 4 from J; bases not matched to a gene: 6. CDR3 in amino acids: CASSIDLSGQGYGYTF. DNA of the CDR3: TGTGCCAGTAGTATAGATCTCTCGGGACAGGGCTATGGCTACACCTTC.

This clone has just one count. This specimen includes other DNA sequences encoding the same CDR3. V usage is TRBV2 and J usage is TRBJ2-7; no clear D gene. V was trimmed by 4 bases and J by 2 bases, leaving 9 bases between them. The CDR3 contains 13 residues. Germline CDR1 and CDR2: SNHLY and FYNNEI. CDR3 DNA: TGTGCCAGCAGTGTTGGCGGACCCTACGAGCAGTACTTC. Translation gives CASSVGGPYEQYF.

As DNA, the CDR3 is TGTGCCAGCAGTTCCCTCTCTCAAGGCTCTGGAAACACCATATATTTT. This encodes CASSSLSQGSGNTIYF. The rearrangement joins TRBV27 to TRBJ1-3, with D uncertain. Germline V CDR1 and CDR2: MNHEY, SMNVEV (reference sequence). The germline V and J ends were trimmed by 4 bases and 0 bases, with 13 bases remaining between them. The CDR3 sequence is 16 residues long.

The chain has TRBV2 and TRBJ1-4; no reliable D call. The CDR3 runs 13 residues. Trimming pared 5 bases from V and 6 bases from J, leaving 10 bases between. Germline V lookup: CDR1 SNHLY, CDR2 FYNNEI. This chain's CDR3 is CASSLLGYEKLFF. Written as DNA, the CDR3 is TGTGCCAGCAGTCTTCTGGGTTATGAAAAACTGTTTTTT.

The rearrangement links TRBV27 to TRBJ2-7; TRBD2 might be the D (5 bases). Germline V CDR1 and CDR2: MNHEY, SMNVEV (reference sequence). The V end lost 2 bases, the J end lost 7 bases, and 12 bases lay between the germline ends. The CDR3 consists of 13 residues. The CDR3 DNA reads TGTGCCAGCAGTTTAAGGGCCACGGGGGAGCAGTACTTC. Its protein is CASSLRATGEQYF.

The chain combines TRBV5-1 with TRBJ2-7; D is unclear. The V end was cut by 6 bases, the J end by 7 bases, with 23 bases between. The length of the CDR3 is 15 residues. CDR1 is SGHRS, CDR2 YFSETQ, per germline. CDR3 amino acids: CASNLDAGIASEQYF. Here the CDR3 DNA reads TGCGCCAGCAACCTAGACGCCGGAATTGCTTCGGAGCAGTACTTC.

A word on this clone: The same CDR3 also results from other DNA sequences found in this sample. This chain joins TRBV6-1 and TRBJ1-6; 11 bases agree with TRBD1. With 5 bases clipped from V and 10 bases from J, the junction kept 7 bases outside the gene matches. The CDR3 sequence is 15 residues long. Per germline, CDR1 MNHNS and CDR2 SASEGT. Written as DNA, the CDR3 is TGTGCCAGCAGTCCTCCCGGGACAGGGGGATCACCCCTCCACTTT. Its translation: CASSPPGTGGSPLHF.

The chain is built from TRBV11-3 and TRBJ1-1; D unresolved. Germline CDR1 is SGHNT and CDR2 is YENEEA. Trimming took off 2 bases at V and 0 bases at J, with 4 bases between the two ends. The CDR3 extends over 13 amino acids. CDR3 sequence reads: CASSLFMNTEAFF. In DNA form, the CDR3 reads TGTGCCAGCAGCTTATTCATGAACACTGAAGCTTTCTTT.

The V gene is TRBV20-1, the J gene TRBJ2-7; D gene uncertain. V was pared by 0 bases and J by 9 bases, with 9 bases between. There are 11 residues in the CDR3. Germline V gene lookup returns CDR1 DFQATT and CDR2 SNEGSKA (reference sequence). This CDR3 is CSARDPPAQYF. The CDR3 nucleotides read TGCAGTGCTAGAGACCCCCCCGCGCAGTACTTC.

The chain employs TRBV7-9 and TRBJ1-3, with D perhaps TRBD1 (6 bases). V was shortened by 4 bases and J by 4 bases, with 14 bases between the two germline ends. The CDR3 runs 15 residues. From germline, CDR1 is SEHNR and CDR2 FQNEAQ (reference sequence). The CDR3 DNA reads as TGTGCCAGCAGCTCGGGACAATCCGGGGGAAACACCATATATTTT. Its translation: CASSSGQSGGNTIYF.